The entry below gives a single T cell receptor beta chain sequence along with its context. Its antigen is currently unknown. The assay was immunoSEQ multiplex PCR, and TCRdb's table has in-frame clones only and misses some. Of 3,500 to 4,500 clones listed, around three fifths are singletons. Germline loops: CDR1 MNHEY, CDR2 SVGAGI. The V gene end was trimmed by 5 bases and the J gene end by 3 bases; junction bases not matched to a gene: 4. The CDR3 has 15 residues. The data derive from a study of regulatory dendritic cells for organ transplantation. Sorted T cells were CFSE-labeled and cultured 4 to 5 days with allogeneic regulatory or mature dendritic cells at 1:10.

The sample comprised memory CD8+ T cells from blood cultured with regulatory dendritic cells. Subset here: CD45RO+ memory T cells. V usage is TRBV6-5 and J usage is TRBJ2-7; 13 nucleotides align to TRBD2. This receptor was identified in a human donor in good health. The CDR3 nucleotides are TGTGCCAGCAGTCCTGGACTAGCGGGGGACTACGAGCAGTACTTC. This codes for CASSPGLAGDYEQYF.